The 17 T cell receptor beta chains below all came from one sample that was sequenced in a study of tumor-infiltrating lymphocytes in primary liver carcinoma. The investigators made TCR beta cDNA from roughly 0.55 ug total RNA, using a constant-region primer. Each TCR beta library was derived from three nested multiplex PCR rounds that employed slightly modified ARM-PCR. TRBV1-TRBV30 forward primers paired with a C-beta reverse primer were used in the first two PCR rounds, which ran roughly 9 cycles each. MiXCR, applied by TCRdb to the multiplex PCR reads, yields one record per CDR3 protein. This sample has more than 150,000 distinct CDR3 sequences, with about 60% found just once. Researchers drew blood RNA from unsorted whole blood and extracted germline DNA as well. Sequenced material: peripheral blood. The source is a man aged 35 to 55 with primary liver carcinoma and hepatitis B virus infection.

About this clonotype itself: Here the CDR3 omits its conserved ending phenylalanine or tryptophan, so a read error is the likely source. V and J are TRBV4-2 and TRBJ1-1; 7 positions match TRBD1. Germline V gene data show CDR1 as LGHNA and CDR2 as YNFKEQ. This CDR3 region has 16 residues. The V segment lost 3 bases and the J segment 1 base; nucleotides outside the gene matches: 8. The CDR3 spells CASSHEPGQQNTEAFL. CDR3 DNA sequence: TGTGCCAGCAGCCACGAACCGGGACAGCAGAACACTGAAGCTTTCCTT.

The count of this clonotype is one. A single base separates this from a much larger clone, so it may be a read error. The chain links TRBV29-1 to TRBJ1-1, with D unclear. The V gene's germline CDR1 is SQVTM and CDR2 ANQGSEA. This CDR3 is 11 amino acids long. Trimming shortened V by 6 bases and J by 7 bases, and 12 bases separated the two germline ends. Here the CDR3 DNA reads TGCAGCGTCGCCCTTTCCGTTGAAGCTTTCTTT. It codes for CSVALSVEAFF.

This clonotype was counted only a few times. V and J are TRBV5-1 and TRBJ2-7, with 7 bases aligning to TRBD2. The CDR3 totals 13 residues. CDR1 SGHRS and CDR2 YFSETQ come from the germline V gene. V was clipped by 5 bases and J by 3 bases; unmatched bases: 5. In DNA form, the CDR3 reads TGCGCCAGCAGGGAGCCTAGCGGCTACGAGCAGTACTTC. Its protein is CASREPSGYEQYF.

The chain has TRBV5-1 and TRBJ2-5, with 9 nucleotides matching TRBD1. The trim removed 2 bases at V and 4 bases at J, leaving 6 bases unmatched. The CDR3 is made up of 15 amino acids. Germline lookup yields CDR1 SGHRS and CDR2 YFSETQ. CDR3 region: CASSFPGQGTETQYF. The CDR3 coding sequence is TGCGCCAGCAGCTTCCCCGGACAGGGGACAGAGACCCAGTACTTC. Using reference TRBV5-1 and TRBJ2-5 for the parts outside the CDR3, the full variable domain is KAGVTQTPRYLIKTRGQQVTLSCSPISGHRSVSWYQQTPGQGLQFLFEYFSETQRNKGNFPGRFSGRQFSNSRSEMNVSTLELGDSALYLCASSFPGQGTETQYFGPGTRLLVL.

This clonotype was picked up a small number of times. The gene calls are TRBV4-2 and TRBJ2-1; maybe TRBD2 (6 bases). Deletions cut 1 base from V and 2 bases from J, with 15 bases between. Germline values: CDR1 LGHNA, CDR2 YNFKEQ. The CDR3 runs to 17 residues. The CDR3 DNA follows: TGTGCCAGCAGCCAAGGGGTCTTCGGGAGTCCCTACAATGAGCAGTTCTTC. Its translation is CASSQGVFGSPYNEQFF.

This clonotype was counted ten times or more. Here the CDR3 DNA reads TGTGCCAGCAGTCCAACAGGGGAAGGGGGCTACACCTTC. This encodes CASSPTGEGGYTF. The chain links TRBV12-3 or TRBV12-4 to TRBJ1-2; TRBD1 matches at 7 bases. The CDR3 loop spans 13 amino acids. J lost 8 bases, V lost 5 bases, and 8 bases had no gene match.

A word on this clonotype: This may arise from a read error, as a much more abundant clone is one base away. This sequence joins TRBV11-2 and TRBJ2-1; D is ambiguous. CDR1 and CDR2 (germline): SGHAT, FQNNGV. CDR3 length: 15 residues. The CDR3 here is CASSLRIGSYSEQFF. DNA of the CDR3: TGTGCCAGCAGCCTTCGGATAGGCTCCTACAGTGAGCAGTTCTTC.

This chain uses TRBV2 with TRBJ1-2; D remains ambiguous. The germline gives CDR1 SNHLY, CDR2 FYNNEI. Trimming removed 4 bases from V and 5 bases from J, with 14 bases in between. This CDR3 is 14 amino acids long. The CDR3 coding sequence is TGTGCCAGCAGTGTACGGGGAAATGGGTATGGCTACACCTTC. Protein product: CASSVRGNGYGYTF.

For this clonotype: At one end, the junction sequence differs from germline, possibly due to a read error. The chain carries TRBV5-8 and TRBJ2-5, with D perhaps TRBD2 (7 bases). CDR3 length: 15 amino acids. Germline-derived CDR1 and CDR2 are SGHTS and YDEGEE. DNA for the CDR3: TGTGCCAGCGGCTTGGCCGGGGGGCTTTTAGAGACCCAGTACTTC. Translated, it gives CASGLAGGLLETQYF. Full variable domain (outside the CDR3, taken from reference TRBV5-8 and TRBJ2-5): EAGVTQSPTHLIKTRGQQATLRCSPISGHTSVYWYQQALGLGLQFLLWYDEGEERNRGNFPPRFSGRQFPNYSSELNVNALELEDSALYLCASGLAGGLLETQYFGPGTRLLVL.

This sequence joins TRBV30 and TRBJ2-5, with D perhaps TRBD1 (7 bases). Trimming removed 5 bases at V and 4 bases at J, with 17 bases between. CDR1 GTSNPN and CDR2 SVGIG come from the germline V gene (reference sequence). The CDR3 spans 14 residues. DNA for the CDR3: TGTGCCTGGGGCCTCTGGCAGGGGGGAGAGACCCAGTACTTC. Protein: CAWGLWQGGETQYF.

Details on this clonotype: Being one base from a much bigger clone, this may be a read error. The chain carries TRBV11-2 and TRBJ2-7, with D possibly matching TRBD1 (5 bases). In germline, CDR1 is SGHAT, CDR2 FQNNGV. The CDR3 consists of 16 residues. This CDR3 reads CVSSLVPDSLSYEQYF. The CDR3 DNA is TGTGTCAGCAGCTTAGTCCCCGACAGCCTTTCCTACGAGCAGTACTTC. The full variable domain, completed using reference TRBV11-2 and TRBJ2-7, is EAGVAQSPRYKIIEKRQSVAFWCNPISGHATLYWYQQILGQGPKLLIQFQNNGVVDDSQLPKDRFSAERLKGVDSTLKIQPAKLEDSAVYLCVSSLVPDSLSYEQYFGPGTRLTVT.

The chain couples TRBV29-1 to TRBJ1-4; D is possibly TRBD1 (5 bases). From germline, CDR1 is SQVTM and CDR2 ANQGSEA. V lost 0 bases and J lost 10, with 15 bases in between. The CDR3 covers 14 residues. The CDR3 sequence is CSVEEGVIGGKLFF. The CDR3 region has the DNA TGCAGCGTTGAAGAGGGGGTTATTGGGGGAAAACTGTTTTTT. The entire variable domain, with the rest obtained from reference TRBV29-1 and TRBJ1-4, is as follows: SAVISQKPSRDICQRGTSLTIQCQVDSQVTMMFWYRQQPGQSLTLIATANQGSEATYESGFVIDKFPISRPNLTFSTLTVSNMSPEDSSIYLCSVEEGVIGGKLFFGSGTQLSVL.

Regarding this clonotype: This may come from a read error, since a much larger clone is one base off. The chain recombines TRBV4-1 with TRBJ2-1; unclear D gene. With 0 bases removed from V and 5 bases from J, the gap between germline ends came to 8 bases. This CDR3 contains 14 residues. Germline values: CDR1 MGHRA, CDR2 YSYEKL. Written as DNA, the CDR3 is TGCGCCAGCAGCCAAGATTCCGGTAACAATGAGCAGTTCTTC. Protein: CASSQDSGNNEQFF.

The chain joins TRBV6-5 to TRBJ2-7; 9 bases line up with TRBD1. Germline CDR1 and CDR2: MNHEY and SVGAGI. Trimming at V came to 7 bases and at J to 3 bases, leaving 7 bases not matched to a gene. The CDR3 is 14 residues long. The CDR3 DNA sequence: TGTGCCAGCACCACCGGGACAGGGCACTACGAGCAGTACTTC. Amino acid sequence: CASTTGTGHYEQYF.

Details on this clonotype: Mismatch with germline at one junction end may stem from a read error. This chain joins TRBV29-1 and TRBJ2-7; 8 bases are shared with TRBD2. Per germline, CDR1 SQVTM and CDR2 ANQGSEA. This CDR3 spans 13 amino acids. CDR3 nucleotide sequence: TGCAGCATTGATATAGCGGGAACGTACGAGCAGTACTTC. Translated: CSIDIAGTYEQYF.

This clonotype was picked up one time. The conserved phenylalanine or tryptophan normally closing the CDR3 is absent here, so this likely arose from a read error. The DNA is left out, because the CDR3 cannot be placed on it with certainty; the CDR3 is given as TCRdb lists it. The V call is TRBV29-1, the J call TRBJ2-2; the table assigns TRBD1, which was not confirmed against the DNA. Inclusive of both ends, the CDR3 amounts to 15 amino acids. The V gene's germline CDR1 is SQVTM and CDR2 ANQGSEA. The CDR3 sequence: CSVEDAAGAPGELFI.

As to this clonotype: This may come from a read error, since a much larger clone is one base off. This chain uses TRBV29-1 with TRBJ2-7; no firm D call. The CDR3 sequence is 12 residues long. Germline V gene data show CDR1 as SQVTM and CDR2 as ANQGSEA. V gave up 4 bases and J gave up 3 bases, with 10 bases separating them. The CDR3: CSVAENRYEQYF. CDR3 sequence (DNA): TGCAGCGTTGCGGAAAATCGCTACGAGCAGTACTTC.